This TCR beta chain was profiled in a study of blood T cells in healthy people across ages. Germline CDR1 DFQATT, CDR2 SNEGSKA (reference sequence). Trimming took 0 bases from V and 9 from J, leaving 17 bases between them. This CDR3 spans 14 amino acids. The second PCR ran roughly 7 to 12 cycles with a sample-barcoded 5' primer and J-beta primers. Each CDR3 protein gets one entry after TCRdb re-called the 5' RACE reads with MiXCR. The repertoire consists of 850,000 to 1,300,000 distinct CDR3 sequences, with under 45% occurring once and the leading ten covering about 19%. This sequence originates from an older woman in good health. The chain recombines TRBV20-1 with TRBJ1-2; D call uncertain. The specimen was blood. This CDR3 reads CSARDSTRATRYTF. CDR3 sequence (DNA): TGCAGTGCTAGAGACTCCACCCGTGCGACGCGCTACACCTTC.